This T cell receptor beta chain was sequenced during a study of T cell repertoires in cytomegalovirus infection (dated by TCRdb to the late 2010s). Regarding the study in general: Because public TCR beta signatures pointed to carriage of CMV infection together with the matching HLA type, the HLA type of each donor mattered for the analysis.

This clonotype showed up just a few times. Its antigen specificity is not known. It has no much larger one-base neighbor in the sample; base qualities were not kept. CDR1 and CDR2 are read off the germline V gene as SGHDN and FVKESK. Trimming at the junction amounts to 4 bases on V and 0 bases on J, and the germline ends lie 13 bases apart. From the cysteine through the phenylalanine, the CDR3 covers 16 amino acids. The kept DNA is CDR3 alone, 48 bases in frame from the first base. Sequencing took place on an Illumina HiSeq 1500. TCRdb reran the public reads through fastp at Q25 and MiXCR, keeping productive beta chains. Rows merge per CDR3 protein into single entries with the most common DNA and genes. For this sample there are roughly 320,000 distinct CDR3 sequences; around 10% appear just once. The ten largest clones add up to over 2.5% of the sample. The research as a whole found: The ex vivo response was dominated by HLA-C-restricted CMV-specific TCR beta clonotypes, which also provided the single most frequent clonotype in two of eight donors. In both this cohort and an independent cohort of 350 to 400 donors, the cumulative frequency of public TCR beta family members distinguished carriers of CMV infection plus the relevant HLA type.

The sequence was collected from a human donor in good health (CMV status not recorded). Some clones in this sample may be carry-over from other donors' samples. The sample was PBMCs. The rearranged segments are TRBV14 and TRBJ1-3; the D gene remains uncertain. The CDR3 has the sequence CASSPLGAVSGNTIYF. The DNA is as follows: TGTGCCAGCAGCCCCCTTGGAGCAGTCTCTGGAAACACCATATATTTT.